This paragraph covers one T cell receptor (beta chain) sequence. The clone's antigen remains unknown. Base-call qualities are not available, and no considerably larger clone is one nucleotide away. The source of the sample is a study of blood T cells in healthy people across ages (dated by TCRdb to between 2015 and 2016). In terms of the full investigation: In model experiments, roughly one uniquely barcoded TCR beta cDNA molecule per two T cells was captured by template switching. For two donors (one aged 18 to 29 and one aged 80 or older), the study analyzed two additional independent replicas of 1 million unique cDNA reads from the same blood draw. Donors were grouped into four age groups: young (average approximately 15 years), middle-aged (around 39), aged (roughly 62) and long-lived (approximately 82). Using deep sequencing normalized with unique cDNA molecular identifiers, the study measured how TCR beta repertoire diversity changes with age. Results and caveats for the whole study, not just this receptor: The percentage of naive T cells measured by flow cytometry correlated strongly with observed TCR beta diversity. Estimates of total diversity based on one million sequenced T cells were considered lower bounds and underestimates. Conclusive comparison of naive and antigen-experienced compartments was prevented by the profiling of bulk unsorted PBMCs. Compared with the aged group, the long-lived group had more naive CD4+ T cells, fewer expanded clones and increased TCR diversity, a pattern suggesting age selection. As age increased, observed TCR beta diversity per million T cells dropped in a roughly linear way, and a significant reduction was already evident by age around 41. Because donor CMV infection status was unknown, age-related changes in expanded clonotypes were potentially confounded.

Receptor amplification or capture employed 5' RACE. Instrument on record: Illumina HiSeq 2500. A second PCR of 7 to 11 cycles was run with a J-beta primer mix and a sample-barcoded 5' primer. A template-switch 5' adaptor carrying 12 random nucleotides introduced a unique molecular identifier onto each TCR beta cDNA molecule. Each sample yielded at least 2.5 million CDR3-containing paired-end reads. First-strand cDNA synthesis was performed from all RNA using the Mint cDNA synthesis kit, with priming by a TRBC-specific oligonucleotide. Following uracil-DNA glycosylase treatment, all cDNA underwent a first 18-cycle PCR with the universal primers M1SS and BC2_uni_R. Concerning the study's data processing: Each sample was normalized by randomly selecting 1 million high-quality reads, each carrying a distinct molecular identifier. Instead of being binned into consensus sequences, reads that shared molecular identifiers were thrown out. MiTCR, run with a Q25 quality threshold and the strictest error-elimination algorithm, handled CDR3 identification, clonotype clustering and error correction. Lower-bound total TCR beta diversity was estimated with a nonparametric unseen species model using Euler transformation. Using fastp trimming at Q25 and MiXCR clonotype assembly, TCRdb reanalyzed the public sequencing data and kept in-frame beta chains. Each CDR3 protein appears once, grouped with its most common genes and DNA. The V and J calls and clone size come from TCRdb's table, not from the authors' own analysis. A total of hundreds of thousands of distinct CDR3 sequences appear in this sample, roughly 25% of them only once. The top ten hold 9.4% of the sample.

The germline V gene yields SGDLS for CDR1 and YYNGEE for CDR2. The CDR3 starts with the cysteine, ends with the phenylalanine, and has 14 residues. Of all the DNA, just the CDR3 is kept, 42 bases in frame from base 1. Systemically healthy Caucasian individuals from Russia, 39 in total and aged about 6 to 95 years, were included as donors. Each donor gave roughly 9.5 milliliters of peripheral blood, collected into EDTA-treated Vacutainer tubes. PBMCs were isolated by Ficoll-Paque density-gradient centrifugation, with at least 7 million obtained per sample. Total RNA was extracted from PBMCs with Trizol reagent, with at least 6 micrograms obtained per sample. For every donor, flow cytometry on a PBMC aliquot measured the percentage of naive CD45RAhigh/CD27high T cells. The sample was also reused in another study, on T cells of mothers and their children. The other study reports the following: The donors were nine systemically healthy Caucasian individuals, made up of three mothers and their six children. cDNA synthesis used all of the extracted RNA, with 1.5 ug of RNA in each 15 ul reaction. In the second PCR, the M1S primer introduced both the sample barcodes and 2-4 random nucleotides. More than 9 million TCR beta CDR3 reads were obtained from each mother, and approximately 3 million reads were obtained from each child. TCR recombination output is similarly shaped by thymic selection in related and unrelated pairs, with a minor effect exerted by inherited differences. Normalized repertoire overlap was always found to be slightly, but never significantly, higher in related mother-child pairs than in unrelated mother-child pairs. No persistent microchimeric T cell clones were found, with a detection sensitivity of roughly 99 clones per million clonotypes. The study used deep NGS to compare TCR beta repertoires of mothers and children, seeking features distinguishing related mother-child pairs from unrelated individuals. Mothers averaged approximately 41 +/- 4 years of age and children averaged roughly 12 +/- 4 years. After adapter ligation was performed with NEBNext reagents, the libraries were sequenced on an Illumina HiSeq 2000 with 100+100 nt paired-end reads. To prevent cross-contamination, the mother and child libraries were prepared a month apart and were sequenced in separate runs. For each donor, somewhere between roughly 450,000 and 2,200,000 distinct TCR beta clonotypes were identified. Naive TCR beta clonotypes were estimated from low-frequency clonotypes matched to each donor's FACS-determined naive share, without sorting.

The receptor was isolated from a boy between 10 and 17 years old in good health. The material sequenced was blood. The V and J segments used are TRBV9 and TRBJ2-5; the D gene is perhaps TRBD2, on 6 matching bases. The J call could be wrong; TRBJ2-7 is a better fit for the DNA end. The nucleotide sequence reads TGTGCCAGCAGCGTAGGGTCAGGAGGGATCGAGCAGTACTTC. Translated, this gives CASSVGSGGIEQYF.